These 29 T cell receptor beta chains were all obtained from the same sample, sequenced in a study of Graves' ophthalmopathy and Graves' hyperthyroidism. Amplified material comprised TCR beta CDR3 regions derived from RNA transcripts. The first-round RT-PCR employed HTBI primers together with the Qiagen OneStep RT-PCR kit. A multiplex PCR was then performed as the second round. TCRdb re-derived calls from the multiplex PCR reads in MiXCR, one entry per CDR3 protein. The sample includes some 750,000 distinct CDR3 sequences, roughly two fifths of them seen just once. The sample was peripheral blood. The receptors here all came from an adult man with Graves' ophthalmopathy.

The chain couples TRBV19 to TRBJ1-5; 9 positions agree with TRBD1. Germline CDR1 is LNHDA and CDR2 is SQIVND (reference sequence). The ends lost 5 bases at V and 7 bases at J; junction bases unmatched: 9. CDR3 length: 15 residues. The CDR3 DNA reads TGTGCCAGTAGTGTCTCCGGGACAGGGTACCAGCCCCAGCATTTT. It is translated as CASSVSGTGYQPQHF.

The rearrangement uses TRBV2 and TRBJ2-7; 12 bases are shared with TRBD2. The CDR3 has 16 amino acids. The junction had 10 bases not matched to a gene; V was cut back by 5 bases and J by 5 bases. Germline V gene sequence: CDR1 SNHLY, CDR2 FYNNEI. CDR3 region: CASSYSRLAGGNEQYF. Written as DNA, the CDR3 is TGTGCCAGCAGTTACTCCCGCCTAGCGGGAGGGAACGAGCAGTACTTC.

This clonotype has more than one count but fewer than ten. The V call is TRBV7-2, the J call TRBJ2-7; 12 nucleotides align to TRBD2. Germline V gene sequence: CDR1 SGHTA, CDR2 FQGNSA. This CDR3 has 18 amino acids. Trimming cost V 2 bases and J 6 bases; bases outside gene matches: 14. The CDR3 coding sequence is TGTGCCAGCAGCTTACGTTCGGGACTAGCGGGCCCAAGCGGCGAGCAGTACTTC. Translated, it gives CASSLRSGLAGPSGEQYF.

A note on this clonotype: Germline is not matched at one junction end, which may reflect a read error. This chain uses TRBV10-2 with TRBJ1-1; 8 bases are a match to TRBD1. CDR1 WSHSY and CDR2 SAAADI come from the germline V gene. The CDR3 runs 13 residues. The CDR3 sequence is CASSRNRQGKAFF. The CDR3 bases are TGTGCCAGCAGCCGCAATCGACAGGGGAAAGCTTTCTTT.

This chain uses TRBV20-1 with TRBJ2-5, with 12 bases that match TRBD2. Germline trimming cut 0 bases from V and 5 bases from J; bases unmatched to any gene: 7. The V gene's germline CDR1 is DFQATT and CDR2 SNEGSKA (reference sequence). This CDR3 has 16 residues. CDR3 DNA sequence: TGCAGTGCTAGAGATTCTAGCGGGGGGGGTCGGGAGACCCAGTACTTC. It translates to CSARDSSGGGRETQYF.

Many counts were recorded for this clonotype. The V gene is TRBV15, the J gene TRBJ2-7, with 8 bases matching TRBD2. Germline trimming cut 0 bases from V and 6 bases from J; bases unmatched to any gene: 7. The CDR3 spans 15 residues. Germline CDR1 LNHNV, CDR2 YYDKDF (reference sequence). The CDR3 reads CATSRELAGIVEQYF. CDR3 DNA sequence: TGTGCCACCAGCAGAGAGTTAGCGGGAATCGTCGAGCAGTACTTC.

J is TRBJ1-1 and V is TRBV12-3 or TRBV12-4; D call uncertain. Between the trimmed V and J ends, which lost 7 bases and 9 bases, there was a span of 12 bases. The CDR3 spans 11 residues. This CDR3 is CASTLEFQAFF. CDR3 bases: TGTGCCAGCACCTTGGAGTTCCAAGCTTTCTTT.

This chain joins TRBV20-1 and TRBJ2-2; possible D gene TRBD1, 6 bases. With 1 base removed from V and 4 bases from J, the gap between germline ends came to 10 bases. The CDR3 contains 14 residues. Germline V gives CDR1 DFQATT, CDR2 SNEGSKA (reference sequence). The DNA for the CDR3 is TGCAGTGCTAGAGCAGGGGTCGGCACCGGGGAGCTGTTTTTT. Translating it yields CSARAGVGTGELFF.

The J gene is TRBJ1-1, the V gene TRBV7-9; TRBD1 is a possible D gene (6 bases). The CDR3 totals 15 residues. Germline CDR1 is SEHNR and CDR2 is FQNEAQ (reference sequence). Deletions cut 2 bases from V and 4 bases from J, with 14 bases between. CDR3 residues: CASSLRSRDITEAFF. CDR3 nucleotide sequence: TGTGCCAGCAGCTTAAGGTCCCGGGACATCACTGAAGCTTTCTTT.

The chain has TRBV30 and TRBJ2-2; D is undetermined. CDR1 GTSNPN and CDR2 SVGIG come from the germline V gene (reference sequence). V was pared by 0 bases and J by 10 bases, with 6 bases between. The CDR3 covers 11 residues. CDR3 bases: TGTGCCTGGAGTGTCACAGAGGAGCTGTTTTTT. Translation: CAWSVTEELFF.

The chain joins TRBV29-1 to TRBJ1-5, with TRBD1 matching 12 bases. J gave up 3 bases and V 4 bases, and 4 bases lay outside the gene matches. From germline, CDR1 is SQVTM and CDR2 ANQGSEA. CDR3 length: 15 residues. The CDR3 DNA sequence: TGCAGCGTTGCCCTGGGACAGGGGGCCAATCAGCCCCAGCATTTT. It yields the protein CSVALGQGANQPQHF.

This clonotype came up a few times. The chain uses TRBV7-9 and TRBJ2-5; TRBD2 matches 7 bases. The CDR3 spans 18 residues. Germline CDR1 is SEHNR and CDR2 is FQNEAQ (reference sequence). The J segment lost 5 bases and the V segment lost 1 base, leaving 16 bases of the junction unmatched. CDR3 in amino acids: CASSLVWSGGGLQETQYF. The CDR3 bases are TGTGCCAGCAGCTTAGTTTGGTCGGGAGGCGGTCTTCAGGAGACCCAGTACTTC.

This clonotype was counted ten times or more. This chain links TRBV7-2 with TRBJ1-2; 7 bases align to TRBD1. V dropped 4 bases and J dropped 3; count of bases not matched to a gene: 2. The CDR3 contains 13 residues. Per the germline V gene, CDR1 is SGHTA and CDR2 is FQGNSA. The CDR3 loop is CASSSDRHYGYTF. CDR3 DNA sequence: TGTGCCAGCAGCTCGGACAGGCACTATGGCTACACCTTC.

A remark on this clonotype: The germline gene is not matched at one end of the junction; a read error may be the cause. V usage is TRBV9 and J usage is TRBJ1-3, with D uncertain. This CDR3 has 13 amino acids. Germline V gives CDR1 SGDLS, CDR2 YYNGEE. CDR3 nucleotide sequence: TGTGCCAGCAGCCCGCGGACGGGAAACACCACATATTTT. Its translation: CASSPRTGNTTYF. The entire variable domain, with the rest obtained from reference TRBV9 and TRBJ1-3, is as follows: DSGVTQTPKHLITATGQRVTLRCSPRSGDLSVYWYQQSLDQGLQFLIQYYNGEERAKGNILERFSAQQFPDLHSELNLSSLELGDSALYFCASSPRTGNTTYFGEGSWLTVV.

This clonotype was found once. This chain links TRBV20-1 with TRBJ1-3; 7 nucleotides line up with TRBD1. This CDR3 comprises 14 residues. Germline CDR1 is DFQATT and CDR2 is SNEGSKA (reference sequence). V lost 5 bases to trimming and J lost 5 bases; unmatched junction nucleotides: 9. CDR3 sequence: CSAFVDRNRNTIYF. CDR3 nucleotide sequence: TGCAGTGCTTTCGTGGACAGGAACCGAAACACCATATATTTT.

V usage is TRBV9 and J usage is TRBJ1-1, with a tentative D call TRBD1 (5 bases). The germline CDR1 and CDR2 sequences are SGDLS and YYNGEE. CDR3 length equals 15 residues. Trimming took off 4 bases at V and 5 bases at J, with 18 bases between the two ends. This CDR3 reads CASSPLEGFGTEAFF. The CDR3 DNA is TGTGCCAGCAGCCCCCTTGAGGGGTTTGGAACTGAAGCTTTCTTT.

V usage is TRBV4-3 and J usage is TRBJ1-4; D gene ambiguous. The CDR3 runs to 14 residues. V was cut by 1 base and J by 8 bases, with 11 bases left in between. Germline-derived CDR1 and CDR2 are LGHNA and YSLEER. In DNA form, the CDR3 reads TGCGCCAGCAGCCAAGGACTAACCGCGGAAAAACTGTTTTTT. It is translated as CASSQGLTAEKLFF.

In this sample, this clonotype turned up a few times. The chain joins TRBV20-1 to TRBJ2-7; D ambiguous. This CDR3 region has 10 residues. Germline CDR1 reads DFQATT; CDR2 reads SNEGSKA (reference sequence). Between the trimmed V and J ends, which lost 5 bases and 2 bases, there was a span of 4 bases. CDR3 DNA: TGCAGTGCTTCAACCTACGAGCAGTACTTC. Protein product: CSASTYEQYF.

This clonotype was recorded many times. V and J are TRBV7-9 and TRBJ2-7; D remains unclear. CDR3 length: 12 residues. CDR1 is SEHNR, CDR2 FQNEAQ, per germline (reference sequence). V dropped 3 bases and J dropped 6 bases, with 9 bases sitting between them. The CDR3: CASSFRGSEQYF. As DNA, the CDR3 is TGTGCCAGCAGCTTTCGAGGAAGCGAGCAGTACTTC. The full variable domain, in which reference TRBV7-9 and TRBJ2-7 provide the parts outside the CDR3, is DTGVSQNPRHKITKRGQNVTFRCDPISEHNRLYWYRQTLGQGPEFLTYFQNEAQLEKSRLLSDRFSAERPKGSFSTLEIQRTEQGDSAMYLCASSFRGSEQYFGPGTRLTVT.

V is TRBV7-9 and J is TRBJ2-7; 7 bases fit TRBD2. The CDR3 length is 15 residues. Germline-derived CDR1 and CDR2 are SEHNR and FQNEAQ (reference sequence). Unmatched junction bases numbered 6, after V lost 1 base and J lost 3 bases. The DNA for the CDR3 is TGTGCCAGCAGCTTAGAGGGACTACCGTACTACGAGCAGTACTTC. Translated, it gives CASSLEGLPYYEQYF.

This clonotype showed up just a few times. V usage is TRBV20-1 and J usage is TRBJ1-1; D remains unclear. This CDR3 comprises 11 residues. Trimming took off 1 base at V and 6 bases at J, with 6 bases between the two ends. The germline gives CDR1 DFQATT, CDR2 SNEGSKA (reference sequence). Written as DNA, the CDR3 is TGCAGTGCTAGAGGGTCCCCTGAAGCTTTCTTT. Amino acid sequence: CSARGSPEAFF.

This clonotype was counted only a few times. The chain recombines TRBV29-1 with TRBJ2-3; no clear D. Trimming removed 7 bases at V and 7 bases at J, with 18 bases between. The germline CDR1 and CDR2 sequences are SQVTM and ANQGSEA. The CDR3 length is 13 residues. The CDR3 reads CSATTGSTNTQYF. For the CDR3, the DNA is TGCAGCGCCACGACTGGCAGCACGAATACGCAGTATTTT.

At least ten counts were recorded for this clonotype. This rearrangement joins TRBV2 to TRBJ2-6; D not certain. There are 15 residues in the CDR3. Deletions cut 3 bases from V and 4 bases from J, with 10 bases between. Looked up from germline, CDR1 is SNHLY and CDR2 is FYNNEI. The CDR3 spells CASSEGLVGANVLTF. DNA of the CDR3: TGTGCCAGCAGTGAGGGGTTGGTAGGGGCCAACGTCCTGACTTTC.

This clonotype was detected a few times. The chain combines TRBV12-3 or TRBV12-4 with TRBJ2-5; TRBD2 agrees at 12 bases. CDR3 length equals 16 residues. V gave up 5 bases and J gave up 4 bases; unmatched junction bases: 8. For the CDR3, the DNA is TGTGCCAGCAGTCGTCTAGCGGGGGGGCCACCAGAGACCCAGTACTTC. Encoded protein: CASSRLAGGPPETQYF.

In the case of this clonotype: The junction departs from germline at one end; a sequencing error may be responsible. V usage is TRBV2 and J usage is TRBJ1-2; 7 bases fit TRBD1. This CDR3 has 12 amino acids. CDR1 SNHLY and CDR2 FYNNEI come from the germline V gene. CDR3 region: CASSGDTGAGSF. The CDR3 DNA sequence: TGTGCCAGCAGTGGAGATACAGGGGCCGGGTCCTTC. Full variable domain (outside the CDR3, taken from reference TRBV2 and TRBJ1-2): EPEVTQTPSHQVTQMGQEVILRCVPISNHLYFYWYRQILGQKVEFLVSFYNNEISEKSEIFDDQFSVERPDGSNFTLKIRSTKLEDSAMYFCASSGDTGAGSFGSGTRLTVV.

CDR3 sequence reads: CASRVPGQGGPQHF. In nucleotides, the CDR3 is TGTGCCAGTAGAGTCCCGGGACAGGGGGGGCCCCAGCATTTT. The chain recombines TRBV19 with TRBJ1-5; 11 bases align to TRBD1. Trimming removed 6 bases from V and 9 bases from J; junction bases left unmatched: 7. CDR3 length equals 14 residues. Germline loops: CDR1 LNHDA, CDR2 SQIVND (reference sequence). Full variable domain (remainder filled in from reference TRBV19 and TRBJ1-5): DGGITQSPKYLFRKEGQNVTLSCEQNLNHDAMYWYRQDPGQGLRLIYYSQIVNDFQKGDIAEGYSVSREKKESFPLTVTSAQKNPTAFYLCASRVPGQGGPQHFGDGTRLSIL.

J is TRBJ2-5 and V is TRBV7-9; D is uncertain. The V and J ends lost 3 bases and 5 bases respectively, with 10 bases between them. Germline V gene lookup returns CDR1 SEHNR and CDR2 FQNEAQ (reference sequence). This CDR3 has 13 amino acids. This chain's CDR3 is CASSFQQKETQYF. CDR3 coding DNA: TGTGCCAGCAGCTTTCAGCAAAAGGAGACCCAGTACTTC.

This sequence joins TRBV9 and TRBJ1-4, with 7 bases lining up with TRBD1. This CDR3 has 14 residues. Germline CDR1 reads SGDLS; CDR2 reads YYNGEE. The junction had 8 bases not matched to a gene; V was cut back by 4 bases and J by 8 bases. The CDR3 DNA reads TGTGCCAGCAGCCCAGTCAGGGGGGCAGAAAAACTGTTTTTT. It yields the protein CASSPVRGAEKLFF.

V is TRBV7-9 and J is TRBJ2-5, with 8 bases lining up with TRBD1. CDR1 is SEHNR and CDR2 is FQNEAQ in the germline V gene (reference sequence). The CDR3 is 16 residues long. Trimming cost V 2 bases and J 2 bases; bases outside gene matches: 7. The CDR3 spells CASSLTKGTGQETQYF. The DNA for the CDR3 is TGTGCCAGCAGCTTAACCAAGGGGACAGGACAAGAGACCCAGTACTTC.